A selection of T cell receptor beta chains follows, all from one sample in a study of identical twins. One entry per CDR3 protein results from TCRdb running MiXCR on the 5' RACE reads. The top ten hold around 13% of the sample, which has 600,000 to 850,000 distinct CDR3 sequences, around a sixth seen once. These records were also assigned to another study, of T cells expressing NK-cell markers.

The sequenced material came from PBMCs. Every receptor here comes from a woman aged 18-30 years in good health. The CDR3 runs from the conserved cysteine through the conserved F or W. The D gene is left open where the match is weak. The listing skips clone size in some rows; elsewhere it reads once, few, many or a size class.

TRBJ2-3	-	-	TRBV20-1	TGCAGTGCTAGAGATATGAGCGAGAGCACAGATACGCAGTATTTT	CSARDMSESTDTQYF
TRBJ2-1	-	TRBD2	TRBV6-2/TRBV6-3	TGTGCCAGCAGCCCGCTAGCGGGAGGGATCTCCTACAATGAGCAGTTCTTC	CASSPLAGGISYNEQFF
TRBJ1-1	few	-	TRBV4-3	TGCGCCAGCAGCCAAGACGGAGGTTGGGGCACTGAAGCTTTCTTT	CASSQDGGWGTEAFF
TRBJ1-5	-	-	TRBV5-6	TGTGCCAGCAGCTTGGGATCGGTTAGCAATCAGCCCCAGCATTTT	CASSLGSVSNQPQHF
TRBJ2-7	-	-	TRBV25-1	TGTGCCAGCAGTGTATCAGGGTATATCGACGAGCAGTACTTC	CASSVSGYIDEQYF
TRBJ2-5	few	-	TRBV5-1	TGCGCCAGCAGCAACGGAGGACAGAGCGGTCTCCAGACCCAGTACTTC	CASSNGGQSGLQTQYF
TRBJ2-7	once	TRBD2	TRBV12-3/TRBV12-4	TGTGCCAGCAGTAGCCTAGCGGGAGCGCCCTACGAGCAGTACTTC	CASSSLAGAPYEQYF
TRBJ2-1	once	-	TRBV29-1	TGCAGCGTTGAAGCGGCCGGCGATGAGCAGTTCTTC	CSVEAAGDEQFF
TRBJ2-5	few	-	TRBV10-3	TGTGCCATCTCCGGACGGGAGCAAGAGACCCAGTACTTC	CAISGREQETQYF
TRBJ2-7	-	TRBD2	TRBV10-2	TGCGCCAGCAGGACCGGGACTAGCGGCTCCTACGAGCAGTACTTC	CASRTGTSGSYEQYF
TRBJ2-5	-	TRBD2	TRBV27	TGTGCCAGCAGTTCACCGGGACTAGGGGGTGAGACCCAGTACTTC	CASSSPGLGGETQYF
TRBJ1-6	few	-	TRBV10-3	TGTGCCATCAGTGACACGGGATACAGGGATTCACCCCTCCACTTT	CAISDTGYRDSPLHF
TRBJ1-1	-	-	TRBV19	TGTGCCAGCAACAGGAACACTGAAGCTTTCTTT	CASNRNTEAFF
TRBJ2-1	few	-	TRBV15	TGTGCCACCAGCAGAGAAGTGTACAATGAGCAGTTCTTC	CATSREVYNEQFF
TRBJ2-7	few	-	TRBV6-5	TGTGCCAGCAGTTACGCGGCAGGCTGGGGAGAGCAGTACTTC	CASSYAAGWGEQYF
TRBJ1-1	few	-	TRBV12-3/TRBV12-4	TGTGCCAGCAGTTCCTCGTGGTTGGCTTTCTTT	CASSSSWLAFF
TRBJ2-7	-	-	TRBV10-3	TGTGCCATCAGTGAAGGAGTAGTCTCGACAGGCGAGCAGTACTTC	CAISEGVVSTGEQYF
TRBJ1-1	few	-	TRBV5-5	TGTGCCAGCGCCGATTTACGGGGTTCAGGAGAAGCTTTCTTT	CASADLRGSGEAFF
TRBJ1-2	few	-	TRBV12-3/TRBV12-4	TGTGCCAGCAGTCCCGAAGATGGCTACACCTTC	CASSPEDGYTF
TRBJ1-1	-	TRBD1	TRBV9	TGTGCCAGCAACGCCCCCCCGACAGGGGAGAACACTGAAGCTTTCTTT	CASNAPPTGENTEAFF
TRBJ2-3	many	-	TRBV12-3/TRBV12-4	TGTGCCAGCAGTTCGACAGCTAGCACAGATACGCAGTATTTT	CASSSTASTDTQYF
TRBJ1-2	few	-	TRBV20-1	TGCAGTGCTACCTTACCGGCTAACTATGGCTACACCTTC	CSATLPANYGYTF
TRBJ2-1	-	-	TRBV15	TGTGCCACCAGCAGACCCGGGGCAAGCTCCTACAATGAGCAGTTCTTC	CATSRPGASSYNEQFF
TRBJ2-5	-	TRBD2	TRBV29-1	TGCAGCGGAACTAGCGGGAGAGAGACCCAGTACTTC	CSGTSGRETQYF
TRBJ2-1	-	TRBD1	TRBV29-1	TGCAGCGTTACCGGGACAGTCTCCTACAATGAGCAGTTCTTC	CSVTGTVSYNEQFF
TRBJ2-3	few	-	TRBV5-1	TGCGCCAGCAGACCCGAGGGGGACACGCAGTATTTT	CASRPEGDTQYF
TRBJ1-4	-	-	TRBV7-9	TGTGCCAGCAGCTTAGGTACTTGGGATGAAAAACTGTTTTTT	CASSLGTWDEKLFF
TRBJ2-7	-	-	TRBV6-5	TGTGCCAGCAGTTACTACCCCTCCTACGAGCAGTACTTC	CASSYYPSYEQYF
TRBJ2-5	few	-	TRBV7-9	TGTGCCAGCAGGCTAACGATAACTGGGGGGGAGACCCAGTACTTC	CASRLTITGGETQYF
TRBJ2-7	few	-	TRBV20-1	TGCAGTGCTAGCGGGCGGCGCCGCGAGCAGTACTTC	CSASGRRREQYF
TRBJ2-1	few	-	TRBV11-2	TGTGCCAGCAGGTCATCTACGAAAAATGAGCAGTTCTTC	CASRSSTKNEQFF
TRBJ2-5	-	TRBD2	TRBV7-9	TGTGCCAGCAGCTTAGCCTCTAGCGGGAGGTGGAAAGAGACCCAGTACTTC	CASSLASSGRWKETQYF
TRBJ1-1	-	-	TRBV5-1	TGCGCCAGCAGCGACCGAGGAAACCCTGAAGCTTTCTTT	CASSDRGNPEAFF
TRBJ2-3	many	-	TRBV15	TGTGCCACCAGCAAGAGGGGGAGGAGGACAGATACGCAGTATTTT	CATSKRGRRTDTQYF
TRBJ1-2	many	-	TRBV12-3/TRBV12-4	TGTGCCAGCAGTTTCGGACAGACCTATGGCTACACCTTC	CASSFGQTYGYTF
TRBJ2-3	-	-	TRBV28	TGTGCCAGCAGTTCCTCGAAGGGTGGGGAGGCAGATACGCAGTATTTT	CASSSSKGGEADTQYF
TRBJ2-7	few	-	TRBV20-1	TGCAGTGCTAGACAGGGAGTAGAGGTGCAGTACTTC	CSARQGVEVQYF
TRBJ2-1	few	TRBD2	TRBV15	TGTGCCACCAGCAGAGATGTAGTAAGACTAGCGGGAGACGTGGTAAATGAGCAGTTCTTC	CATSRDVVRLAGDVVNEQFF
TRBJ2-5	few	-	TRBV7-2	TGTGCCAGCGGTTTGGGTGGGAGGGAGACCCAGTACTTC	CASGLGGRETQYF
TRBJ2-5	-	-	TRBV7-9	TGTGCCAGCAGTCGGGACACCATAAGGGAGACCCAGCACTTC	CASSRDTIRETQHF
TRBJ2-1	-	TRBD2	TRBV10-3	TGTGCCATCAGTCGACTAGCGGGGGCCTACAATGAGCAGTTCTTC	CAISRLAGAYNEQFF
TRBJ2-1	-	-	TRBV20-1	TGCAGTGCTAGTGGCGGTAAGGGCAATGAGCAGTTCTTC	CSASGGKGNEQFF
TRBJ1-4	few	-	TRBV25-1	TGTGCCAGCAGTGAGGATAGAGGGAAACTGTTTTTT	CASSEDRGKLFF
TRBJ2-7	-	-	TRBV3-1	TGTGCCAGCAGCCAAGAGGCAGGGGACGAGCAGTACTTC	CASSQEAGDEQYF
TRBJ2-7	-	TRBD1	TRBV20-1	TGCAGTGCGACCACACTTCACGACAGGGCTCGGGACGAGCAGTACTTC	CSATTLHDRARDEQYF
TRBJ2-3	few	TRBD2	TRBV5-1	TGCGCCAGCAGCTTGGGGACTAGCGCCTCCACAGATACGCAGTATTTT	CASSLGTSASTDTQYF
TRBJ2-7	-	-	TRBV5-1	TGCGCCAGCAGCTTGGGCAGGGCGACCTACGTTCCCTACGAGCAGTACTTC	CASSLGRATYVPYEQYF
TRBJ2-7	-	TRBD2	TRBV5-5	TGTGCCAGCAGCCCGGTGGGGCTAGCGGGCTCCTACGAGCAGTACTTC	CASSPVGLAGSYEQYF
TRBJ1-5	-	-	TRBV5-1	TGCGCCAGCAGCCTGGCCTCTGGGGATCAGCCCCAGCATTTT	CASSLASGDQPQHF
TRBJ1-6	few	-	TRBV16	TGTGCCAGCAGCCGACATTCGGATTCACCCCTCCACTTT	CASSRHSDSPLHF
TRBJ2-7	many	-	TRBV27	TGCGCCAGCAGCTTACGAGATTCCTACGAGCAGTACTTC	CASSLRDSYEQYF
TRBJ1-5	-	TRBD1	TRBV12-3/TRBV12-4	TGTGCCAGCACCTTGGGACAGGGCCTCAATCAGCCCCAGCATTTT	CASTLGQGLNQPQHF
TRBJ2-1	few	TRBD1	TRBV27	TGTGCCAGCAGTCCGGACAGGGGAGGCTCCTACAATGAGCAGTTCTTC	CASSPDRGGSYNEQFF
TRBJ2-3	few	-	TRBV7-6	TGTGCCAGCAGCCCTCAGATAGTACCAGATACGCAGTATTTT	CASSPQIVPDTQYF
TRBJ2-1	-	TRBD2	TRBV18	TGTGCCAGCTCACCACAGCTAGCGGGGGGAATCAATGAGCAGTTCTTC	CASSPQLAGGINEQFF
TRBJ2-1	few	TRBD2	TRBV20-1	TGCAGTGCTAGAGCGCGGGGACTAGCTGTCTACAATGAGCAGTTCTTC	CSARARGLAVYNEQFF
TRBJ2-1	-	TRBD2	TRBV6-2/TRBV6-3	TGTGCCAGCAGTTCCCGGACACCGGGGGGTGAGCAGTTCTTC	CASSSRTPGGEQFF